One sample yielded the 24 T cell receptor beta chains listed below, sequenced in a study of cytomegalovirus exposure and HLA in healthy donors. PCR employed 60 Vbeta and 13 Jbeta primers. TCRdb's copy holds only in-frame clones and misses some; the assay was immunoSEQ multiplex PCR. The sample yields some 190,000 clones, 80% seen once. Input material: PBMCs. The source is a woman aged 40 to 50 in good health and CMV-seronegative.

This clone appeared a few times. V is TRBV5-5 and J is TRBJ1-5, with TRBD1 as a possible D gene (5 bases). The germline gives CDR1 SGHKS, CDR2 YYEKEE (reference sequence). The V end lost 0 bases, the J end lost 3 bases, and 7 bases lay between the germline ends. The CDR3 sequence is 14 residues long. For the CDR3, the DNA is TGTGCCAGCAGCTTGGCGGGGGACAATCAGCCCCAGCATTTT. It specifies CASSLAGDNQPQHF.

The chain joins TRBV4-3 to TRBJ2-1, with 7 bases that match TRBD1. CDR3 length: 13 amino acids. The V and J ends lost 4 bases and 5 bases, in that order; junction bases with no gene match: 2. Germline CDR1 is LGHNA and CDR2 is YSLEER. The CDR3 region has the DNA TGCGCCAGCAGCCCCGGGACAGACAATGAGCAGTTCTTC. Protein sequence: CASSPGTDNEQFF.

The rearrangement joins TRBV4-2 to TRBJ1-3; no reliable D call. The germline V gene encodes CDR1 LGHNA and CDR2 YNFKEQ. The V and J ends lost 4 bases and 2 bases respectively, with 18 bases between them. The CDR3 has 17 residues. The CDR3 DNA reads as TGTGCCAGCAGCCCCGGGAGCGAGGGATCCACTGGAAACACCATATATTTT. This translates into CASSPGSEGSTGNTIYF.

CDR3 in DNA: TGTGCCAGCAGCCCTGTGGGGCGCTGGGAGCAGTACTTC. Protein sequence: CASSPVGRWEQYF. The chain recombines TRBV5-6 with TRBJ2-7; the D gene is possibly TRBD1 (5 bases). Trimming removed 4 bases from V and 7 bases from J, with 15 bases in between. Germline V lookup: CDR1 SGHDT, CDR2 YYEEEE. The CDR3 is 13 residues long.

This chain joins TRBV12-5 and TRBJ2-3; 7 bases fit TRBD2. J lost 2 bases, V lost 5 bases, and 10 bases had no gene match. Germline values: CDR1 LGHNT, CDR2 FRNRAP. The CDR3 loop spans 16 amino acids. The CDR3: CASGPRAGHHTDTQYF. The DNA for the CDR3 is TGTGCTAGTGGTCCCCGAGCGGGGCACCACACAGATACGCAGTATTTT. The variable domain in full, completed from reference TRBV12-5 and TRBJ2-3, reads DARVTQTPRHKVTEMGQEVTMRCQPILGHNTVFWYRQTMMQGLELLAYFRNRAPLDDSGMPKDRFSAEMPDATLATLKIQPSEPRDSAVYFCASGPRAGHHTDTQYFGPGTRLTVL.

The CDR3 sequence: CASIGLVNTEAFF. The CDR3 DNA reads as TGTGCCAGCATCGGTCTAGTGAACACTGAAGCTTTCTTT. The chain employs TRBV2 and TRBJ1-1; D gene uncertain. Trimming pared 7 bases from V and 0 bases from J, leaving 9 bases between. CDR3 size: 13 residues. Germline CDR1 SNHLY, CDR2 FYNNEI.

This clone was seen only once. V usage is TRBV7-3 and J usage is TRBJ1-4; TRBD1 agrees at 7 bases. Germline V CDR1 and CDR2: SGHTA, FQGTGA. V was pared by 5 bases and J by 0 bases, with 3 bases of the junction left unmatched. This CDR3 has 15 residues. The DNA of the CDR3 is TGTGCCAGCAGCCCAGGGGGTGCAACTAATGAAAAACTGTTTTTT. It encodes CASSPGGATNEKLFF.

The rearrangement joins TRBV7-6 to TRBJ2-3; maybe TRBD2 (6 bases). This CDR3 contains 13 residues. Looked up from germline, CDR1 is SGHVS and CDR2 is FNYEAQ. Trimming pared 5 bases from V and 4 bases from J, leaving 10 bases between. The CDR3 bases are TGTGCCAGCAGCCGAGGGACTCCAGATACGCAGTATTTT. Protein: CASSRGTPDTQYF.

The chain recombines TRBV7-9 with TRBJ2-7; D is unclear. The CDR3 covers 13 residues. Germline V gives CDR1 SEHNR, CDR2 FQNEAQ (reference sequence). V was trimmed by 1 base and J by 6 bases, leaving 10 bases between them. The CDR3 bases are TGTGCCAGCAGCTTAGGGAGTAGCAGCGAGCAGTACGTC. As protein: CASSLGSSSEQYV.

The chain has TRBV21-1 and TRBJ2-2; the D call of TRBD1 is as the table states it, not checked on the DNA. TRBV21-1 is a known pseudogene. This CDR3 has 23 amino acids. The DNA of the CDR3 is TGTGCCAGCAGCAAAGAAGGTAGGACAGGCGTTCTACTAATTTTTCCGAACACCGGGGAGCTGTTTTTT. This sequence encodes CASSKEGRTGVLLIFPNTGELFF.

Only one count was recorded for this clone. The CDR3 protein is CASTQHPGDQPQHF. CDR3 coding DNA: TGTGCCAGCACCCAGCACCCAGGGGATCAGCCCCAGCATTTT. The chain links TRBV6-4 to TRBJ1-5, with D perhaps matching TRBD1 (6 bases). Deletions cut 7 bases from V and 5 bases from J, with 15 bases between. The CDR3 is 14 amino acids. Germline V gene data show CDR1 as MRHNA and CDR2 as SNTAGT.

This clone was detected a few times. V and J are TRBV11-3 and TRBJ2-2; 13 bases line up with TRBD2. V dropped 7 bases and J dropped 0; count of bases not matched to a gene: 11. This CDR3 is 19 amino acids long. Germline lookup yields CDR1 SGHNT and CDR2 YENEEA. The CDR3 bases are TGTGCCAGCACCAGTGGACTAGCGGGAGTTAAGGCGAACACCGGGGAGCTGTTTTTT. As protein: CASTSGLAGVKANTGELFF.

The chain links TRBV12-2 to TRBJ2-7; the listed D gene, TRBD2, was not tested against the DNA. TRBV12-2 has pseudogene status. This CDR3 is built from 13 residues. CDR3 protein: CASRLGGNYEQYV. The CDR3 DNA is TGTGCAAGTCGCTTGGGCGGGAACTACGAGCAGTACGTC.

This sequence joins TRBV6-5 and TRBJ1-4; 7 nucleotides line up with TRBD1. After removal of 2 bases from V and 0 bases from J, the junction contained 3 bases not matched to a gene. Germline V gene data show CDR1 as MNHEY and CDR2 as SVGAGI. The CDR3 is made up of 16 amino acids. CDR3 in amino acids: CASSYTGTATNEKLFF. In DNA, the CDR3 is TGTGCCAGCAGTTACACAGGGACAGCAACTAATGAAAAACTGTTTTTT.

The gene calls are TRBV30 and TRBJ1-1, with no clear D. The germline gives CDR1 GTSNPN, CDR2 SVGIG (reference sequence). The V and J ends lost 2 bases and 7 bases respectively, with 11 bases between them. This CDR3 spans 12 amino acids. The chain's CDR3 is CAWSRGWGEAFF. CDR3 coding DNA: TGTGCCTGGAGTCGGGGTTGGGGTGAAGCTTTCTTT. Supplemented by reference TRBV30 and TRBJ1-1, the full variable domain reads SQTIHQWPATLVQPVGSPLSLECTVEGTSNPNLYWYRQAAGRGLQLLFYSVGIGQISSEVPQNLSASRPQDRQFILSSKKLLLSDSGFYLCAWSRGWGEAFFGQGTRLTVV.

The chain couples TRBV7-9 to TRBJ2-1, with 13 bases lining up with TRBD2. This CDR3 is 16 amino acids long. The germline CDR1 and CDR2 sequences are SEHNR and FQNEAQ (reference sequence). V was pared by 5 bases and J by 4 bases, with 5 bases of the junction left unmatched. For the CDR3, the DNA is TGTGCCAGCAGCGACCAACTAGCGGGAGGGTACAATGAGCAGTTCTTC. Amino acid sequence: CASSDQLAGGYNEQFF. The full variable domain, completed using reference TRBV7-9 and TRBJ2-1, is DTGVSQNPRHKITKRGQNVTFRCDPISEHNRLYWYRQTLGQGPEFLTYFQNEAQLEKSRLLSDRFSAERPKGSFSTLEIQRTEQGDSAMYLCASSDQLAGGYNEQFFGPGTRLTVL.

V is TRBV27 and J is TRBJ2-7; no clear D. There are 14 residues in the CDR3. With 2 bases removed from V and 5 bases from J, the gap between germline ends came to 13 bases. CDR1 is MNHEY and CDR2 is SMNVEV in the germline V gene (reference sequence). The CDR3 here is CASSLNGPEDEQYF. The DNA for the CDR3 is TGTGCCAGCAGTTTAAACGGCCCCGAGGACGAGCAGTACTTC.

CDR3 amino acids: CASSSLLESEAFF. Here the CDR3 DNA reads TGTGCCAGCAGCTCCCTCCTCGAGTCCGAAGCTTTCTTT. The chain recombines TRBV7-2 with TRBJ1-1; no clear D. From germline, CDR1 is SGHTA and CDR2 FQGNSA. The CDR3 runs 13 residues. The V end lost 4 bases, the J end lost 8 bases, and 14 bases lay between the germline ends.

The chain combines TRBV11-3 with TRBJ2-2; 12 bases are shared with TRBD2. This CDR3 has 16 amino acids. In germline, CDR1 is SGHNT, CDR2 YENEEA. V trimming: 5 bases; J trimming: 7 bases; junction bases outside the gene matches: 8. The CDR3 loop reads CASSAALAGGLGELFF. CDR3 nucleotide sequence: TGTGCCAGCAGCGCCGCTCTAGCGGGAGGGCTCGGGGAGCTGTTTTTT.

The chain joins TRBV10-3 to TRBJ1-2; 7 positions match TRBD1. Germline CDR1 ENHRY, CDR2 SYGVKD. The CDR3 runs 12 residues. Losses at the gene ends were 4 bases for V and 8 bases for J; bases not matched to a gene: 4. CDR3 protein: CAISATGEGYTF. In DNA form, the CDR3 reads TGTGCCATCAGTGCTACAGGGGAGGGCTACACCTTC.

The V and J genes are TRBV16 and TRBJ1-5; TRBD1 matches at 8 bases. V gave up 4 bases and J gave up 5 bases; unmatched junction bases: 7. CDR1 and CDR2 from the germline V gene are KGHSY and FQNENV. The CDR3 runs 15 residues. In nucleotides, the CDR3 is TGTGCCAGCAGCCTCGGGACAGGTAATTATCAGCCCCAGCATTTT. Protein sequence: CASSLGTGNYQPQHF. Full variable domain (rest looked up from reference TRBV16 and TRBJ1-5): GEEVAQTPKHLVRGEGQKAKLYCAPIKGHSYVFWYQQVLKNEFKFLISFQNENVFDETGMPKERFSAKCLPNSPCSLEIQATKLEDSAVYFCASSLGTGNYQPQHFGDGTRLSIL.

The DNA for the CDR3 is TGCGCCAGCAGTGATCGGCAGGGTTTCTCTTACGAGCAGTACGTC. This gives the protein CASSDRQGFSYEQYV. The gene calls are TRBV10-1 and TRBJ2-7, with a tentative D call TRBD1 (5 bases). Germline CDR1 and CDR2: WNHNN and SYGVQD (reference sequence). The CDR3 runs 15 residues. The V gene lost 3 bases and the J gene lost 4 bases, with 16 bases spanning the gap.

This chain uses TRBV9 with TRBJ2-2; 14 bases match TRBD2. Germline lookup yields CDR1 SGDLS and CDR2 YYNGEE. There are 16 residues in the CDR3. The V segment lost 4 bases and the J segment 5 bases; nucleotides outside the gene matches: 4. Here the CDR3 DNA reads TGTGCCAGCAGCCCCGGGACTAGCGGGAGTACCGGGGAGCTGTTTTTT. Translated: CASSPGTSGSTGELFF.

V usage is TRBV5-1 and J usage is TRBJ2-5; 12 nucleotides align to TRBD2. This CDR3 has 17 amino acids. Germline trimming cut 0 bases from V and 5 bases from J; bases unmatched to any gene: 8. Germline V gene lookup returns CDR1 SGHRS and CDR2 YFSETQ. The CDR3 DNA reads TGCGCCAGCAGCTTGGTAGCGACTAGCGGGAGCAGGGAGACCCAGTACTTC. Its translation: CASSLVATSGSRETQYF.